Reported below is one T cell receptor (beta chain). The antigen is not known. J gave up 2 bases and V 2 bases, and 7 bases lay outside the gene matches. The germline V gene encodes CDR1 MNHEY and CDR2 SVGAGI. There are 17 residues in the CDR3. The study sequenced cultured CD4+ T cell DNA using the Oncomine TCR Beta short-read assay. Extraction of genomic DNA was performed on cultured CD4+ T cells. TCRdb used MiXCR to reprocess the PCR reads, holding one entry per CDR3 protein. Counted here are nearly 25,000 distinct CDR3 sequences, more than 30% occurring once; the ten biggest clones make up approximately 2.8%. The time point was: late sampling 161 to 241 days after vaccination in a few convalescent patients. Treatment specified: roughly 10-day PBMC culture with coronavirus spike peptide pools or control peptides (ViraFEST assay). IL-2 (10 IU/ml) and peptide pools (roughly 10 ug/ml) were added to cultures of around 2 million PBMCs per well. The cultures had half their medium swapped for fresh IL-2 medium on days 3 and 7.

This specimen comes from a study of vaccination and CD4 T cells after COVID-19. The wider study: The peptides that stimulated the cells were overlapping spike peptides from SARS-CoV-2, HCoV-NL63, HCoV-OC43 and HCoV-229E.

The sequencing here drew on CD4+ T cells from blood, cultured in vitro, taken about 7 months after SARS-CoV-2 vaccination. The V and J genes are TRBV6-5 and TRBJ2-3; 10 nucleotides align to TRBD2. The sequence came from a human donor who had recovered from COVID-19. The CDR3 nucleotides read TGTGCCAGCAGTTACATTAGCGGGAGGCCACACACAGATACGCAGTATTTT. Translating gives CASSYISGRPHTDTQYF.